This entry describes one T cell receptor beta chain. This clone was seen many times. Its antigen is not yet known. No much larger clone is present one base from it, and per-base qualities are unavailable. This entry belongs to a study of beta chain features in type 1 diabetes (dated 2018 in TCRdb). For the wider study: Patients and healthy donors did not differ in mean age, gender distribution, total cell number or subset yield. Regulatory and stem cell-like memory subsets were isolated from only 8 patients and roughly eight healthy donors, whereas naive and central memory subsets came from all 30 or so donors. In the study, recently diagnosed type 1 diabetes patients and matched healthy donors were compared on the TCRB repertoires of their sorted circulating CD4+ T cell subsets. A total of some 100,000,000 sorted cells were examined across all samples, and a strong correlation was observed between cell number per subset and RNA yield.

The germline V gene (reference sequence) supplies CDR1 MNHEY and CDR2 SMNVEV. V and J are trimmed by 4 bases and 4 bases, and the gene matches miss 15 bases of the junction. The CDR3 covers 17 residues, taking in both the cysteine and the phenylalanine. The kept DNA is CDR3 alone, 51 bases in frame from the first base. Overall study outcomes, separate from this receptor: HLA sub-analyses involved small numbers of individuals, so any influence of HLA type on TCRB rearrangement remained unresolved. Fewer insertions and more nucleotide deletions at VDJ recombination sites were observed in patients with type 1 diabetes, implying thymic rearrangement abnormalities. Shorter templates might have been favored by PCR, but patient and control samples were amplified and corrected together, so both groups would have been affected equally by any skew. Naive, central memory and regulatory TCRB repertoires appeared more similar among patients than among healthy donors. In all four CD4+ subsets, TCRB CDR3 length was moderately but significantly shorter in type 1 diabetes patients. Because cDNA was sequenced instead of genomic DNA, highly expressing activated cells could be over-represented, though the groups showed no difference in activation or CD3 levels.

A single peripheral blood draw of around 0.11 L on average was collected from each donor into heparinised tubes. A BD FACSAria II and a panel including CD45RO, CCR7, CD25, CD127, CD95 and CD27 were used to sort naive, central memory, regulatory and stem cell-like memory CD4+ T cells. A purity above 98% was achieved for all sorted populations. PBMCs were isolated immediately by Lymphoprep density gradient centrifugation and stained directly without culture. To minimize batch effects, samples were stained and sorted in pairs, one healthy donor with one patient per experiment. The High Capacity cDNA Reverse Transcription Kit was used to reverse transcribe all of the isolated RNA, meaning that expressed TCRB transcripts were what got sequenced. Deep immunoSEQ sequencing was performed on naive, central memory and regulatory T cell samples, with an average of roughly 3.5 million total reads per sample. After sorted cells were lysed in RLT buffer, RNA was extracted with DNase-treated RNeasy Micro or Mini kits, with the choice depending on cell number. To prevent cross-contamination, each cell subset was processed individually, whereas patient and healthy donor samples were processed jointly. The immunoSEQ multiplex PCR was used to amplify TCRB sequences from cDNA, yielding 87-bp fragments that span the CDR3 region. Amplicons were sequenced on the Illumina HiSeq platform. In the authors' own workflow: PCR bias was computationally corrected using synthetic template baselines, reads within Hamming distance 2 were collapsed, and singletons that could not be merged were discarded. By aligning reads against IMGT, V, D and J genes, CDR3 length, and insertions or deletions at six rearrangement sites were assigned. Within each subset, clonotype counts were normalized to sorted cell number, after which true diversity and Gini coefficients were computed with the tcR R package. Repertoire sharing was quantified using the overlap coefficient calculated on TCRB nucleotide sequences. TCRdb's version of the immuneACCESS table is confined to in-frame rearrangements and falls short of the full clone set. An unresolved V gene accounts for under half of the shortfall where checked; the remainder is of unknown origin. The V and J calls and clone size were taken over from that table, and D and trimming were inferred from the DNA. The sample records about 320,000 clones, around 15% of which are singletons. Together, the top ten hold 6.7% of the sample.

The chain was built from TRBV27 and TRBJ1-1; a stretch of 7 junction bases matches TRBD1. The TCR was taken from a man younger than 40 in good health. The source material was central memory CD4+ T cells from blood. Here is the DNA: TGTGCCAGCAGTTCTCCATCGGGCCTCAGGGGGGCCACTGAAGCTTTCTTT. Its translation is CASSSPSGLRGATEAFF.